The 8 T cell receptor beta chains reported below all come from one sample, sequenced in a study of blood T cell repertoires in COVID-19. Some clones are missing from TCRdb's copy, which holds only in-frame ones; the method was immunoSEQ multiplex PCR. The sample contains hundreds of thousands of clones, approximately 80% of which appear only once. Sequenced: PBMCs or T cells enriched from blood (not recorded which). The receptors originated from a man in his forties who had been exposed to COVID-19.

The V gene is TRBV6-5, the J gene TRBJ1-2, with 9 bases matching TRBD1. The CDR3 covers 11 residues. Per the germline V gene, CDR1 is MNHEY and CDR2 is SVGAGI. V lost 6 bases, J lost 7 bases, and 0 bases stayed unmatched. The CDR3 DNA follows: TGTGCCAGCAGGGGACAGGGTGGCTACACCTTC. This encodes CASRGQGGYTF.

This clone was detected once. The rearrangement uses TRBV6-4 and TRBJ2-1; D possibly corresponds to TRBD2 (5 bases). Germline CDR1 MRHNA, CDR2 SNTAGT. Between the trimmed V and J ends, which lost 4 bases and 8 bases, there was a span of 15 bases. This CDR3 region has 14 residues. Here the CDR3 DNA reads TGTGCCAGCAGTGGAGTTGGGAGTACCGATGAGCAGTTCTTC. Translating it yields CASSGVGSTDEQFF.

This clone was seen once. V usage is TRBV11-3 and J usage is TRBJ2-1; the D gene is possibly TRBD2 (7 bases). Trimming cost V 5 bases and J 5 bases, with 19 bases left between them. Germline loops: CDR1 SGHNT, CDR2 YENEEA. The CDR3 sequence is 16 residues long. The CDR3: CASSTRGGLGDNEQFF. CDR3 DNA: TGTGCCAGCAGCACTAGGGGGGGGCTAGGTGACAATGAGCAGTTCTTC.

This rearrangement joins TRBV30 to TRBJ2-5; 8 nucleotides match TRBD2. CDR1 GTSNPN and CDR2 SVGIG come from the germline V gene (reference sequence). The trim removed 2 bases at V and 5 bases at J, leaving 4 bases unmatched. This CDR3 region has 13 residues. The CDR3 bases are TGTGCCTGGAGTAAGGGACTAGTGGAGACCCAGTACTTC. Translating gives CAWSKGLVETQYF. Full variable domain (missing parts from reference TRBV30 and TRBJ2-5): SQTIHQWPATLVQPVGSPLSLECTVEGTSNPNLYWYRQAAGRGLQLLFYSVGIGQISSEVPQNLSASRPQDRQFILSSKKLLLSDSGFYLCAWSKGLVETQYFGPGTRLLVL.

This chain joins TRBV12-5 and TRBJ1-2; D gene ambiguous. Trimming removed 0 bases at V and 4 bases at J, with 15 bases between. Per germline, CDR1 LGHNT and CDR2 FRNRAP. This CDR3 spans 16 amino acids. The CDR3 coding sequence is TGTGCTAGTGGTTTGGTACTAGGTGACGGCTTCTATGGCTACACCTTC. Its protein product is CASGLVLGDGFYGYTF.

This sequence joins TRBV5-5 and TRBJ1-5; D is unclear. V was shortened by 0 bases and J by 5 bases, with 12 bases between the two germline ends. CDR1 and CDR2 (germline): SGHKS, YYEKEE (reference sequence). The CDR3 length is 15 residues. The CDR3 is CASSLEGSGYQPQHF. The CDR3 bases are TGTGCCAGCAGCTTGGAAGGCAGCGGGTATCAGCCCCAGCATTTT.

Here the CDR3 DNA reads TGTGCCAGTAGTATAGGCCGGGACAGGGTGGACGCTTTCTTT. Its translation: CASSIGRDRVDAFF. The chain couples TRBV19 to TRBJ1-1, with TRBD1 matching over 9 bases. Germline V gene sequence: CDR1 LNHDA, CDR2 SQIVND (reference sequence). V dropped 1 base and J dropped 11; count of bases not matched to a gene: 8. The CDR3 is 14 residues long.

This chain links TRBV11-3 with TRBJ2-1; perhaps TRBD1 as D (6 bases). The germline V and J ends were trimmed by 5 bases and 11 bases, with 13 bases remaining between them. Germline CDR1 and CDR2: SGHNT and YENEEA. The CDR3 totals 12 residues. The CDR3 bases are TGTGCCAGCAGCGATCAACAGGGCCAGCAGTTCTTC. Translation: CASSDQQGQQFF. Combining the CDR3 with reference TRBV11-3 and TRBJ2-1 gives the whole variable domain EAGVVQSPRYKIIEKKQPVAFWCNPISGHNTLYWYLQNLGQGPELLIRYENEEAVDDSQLPKDRFSAERLKGVDSTLKIQPAELGDSAVYLCASSDQQGQQFFGPGTRLTVL.